The 29 T cell receptor beta chains listed next were all sequenced from one sample in a study of T cell responses to AZD1222 COVID-19 vaccine. The protocol was immunoSEQ multiplex PCR, while the TCRdb copy is restricted to in-frame clones and leaves out a portion. The sample holds about 270,000 clones, 90% to 95% seen once. The material sequenced was peripheral blood, taken 28 days after the second AZD1222 dose. The receptors derive from an adult who received the AZD1222 COVID-19 vaccine.

The V call is TRBV3-1 (or the pseudogene TRBV3-2), the J call TRBJ1-2; D is ambiguous. Germline CDR1 and CDR2: LGHDT and YNNKEL (reference sequence). The CDR3 has 11 amino acids. V lost 0 bases, J lost 8 bases, and 4 bases lay in between. DNA of the CDR3: TGTGCCAGCAGCCAAGACGACGGCTACACCTTC. Residues: CASSQDDGYTF.

The chain couples TRBV3-1 (or the pseudogene TRBV3-2) to TRBJ1-6; the D gene is possibly TRBD1 (5 bases). CDR1 LGHDT and CDR2 YNNKEL come from the germline V gene (reference sequence). V lost 5 bases and J lost 8, with 13 bases in between. The CDR3 sequence is 14 residues long. CDR3 loop: CASSIRGGDSPLHF. CDR3 in DNA: TGTGCCAGCAGCATCCGGGGGGGGGATTCACCCCTCCACTTT.

The CDR3 DNA follows: TGTGCCATCAGGCACGAGCAGTACTTC. Its protein is CAIRHEQYF. This sequence joins TRBV10-3 and TRBJ2-7; D remains unclear. CDR3 length equals 9 residues. V lost 6 bases, J lost 5 bases, and 2 bases lay in between. The germline V gene has CDR1 ENHRY and CDR2 SYGVKD.

The V and J genes are TRBV14 and TRBJ2-4; perhaps TRBD2 as D (5 bases). This CDR3 comprises 13 residues. Per the germline V gene, CDR1 is SGHDN and CDR2 is FVKESK. The V and J ends lost 4 bases and 6 bases respectively, with 10 bases between them. CDR3 nucleotides: TGTGCCAGCAGCCGTCCCGGAGGAAACATTCAGTACTTC. This gives the protein CASSRPGGNIQYF. The full variable domain, its missing parts supplied by reference TRBV14 and TRBJ2-4, is EAGVTQFPSHSVIEKGQTVTLRCDPISGHDNLYWYRRVMGKEIKFLLHFVKESKQDESGMPNNRFLAERTGGTYSTLKVQPAELEDSGVYFCASSRPGGNIQYFGAGTRLSVL.

This clone was recorded a few times. The chain combines TRBV19 with TRBJ1-5; 12 nucleotides align to TRBD1. The CDR3 is 15 amino acids. With 3 bases clipped from V and 7 bases from J, the junction kept 4 bases outside the gene matches. CDR1 and CDR2 from the germline V gene are LNHDA and SQIVND (reference sequence). Written as DNA, the CDR3 is TGTGCCAGTAGTATCGGGACAGGGGGCGGCCAGCCCCAGCATTTT. Protein product: CASSIGTGGGQPQHF. Drawing the rest from reference TRBV19 and TRBJ1-5, the complete variable domain is DGGITQSPKYLFRKEGQNVTLSCEQNLNHDAMYWYRQDPGQGLRLIYYSQIVNDFQKGDIAEGYSVSREKKESFPLTVTSAQKNPTAFYLCASSIGTGGGQPQHFGDGTRLSIL.

V gene TRBV19 combines with J gene TRBJ2-6, with D perhaps matching TRBD1 (5 bases). Trimming took 0 bases from V and 4 from J, leaving 16 bases between them. CDR3 length: 18 amino acids. Germline V gene lookup returns CDR1 LNHDA and CDR2 SQIVND (reference sequence). CDR3: CASSIEVRTRTGANVLTF. In DNA, the CDR3 is TGTGCCAGTAGTATAGAAGTCAGGACAAGGACCGGGGCCAACGTCCTGACTTTC.

The genes are TRBV28 and TRBJ1-2; D unclear. V was shortened by 7 bases and J by 1 base, with 10 bases between the two germline ends. Germline CDR1 and CDR2: MDHEN and SYDVKM. The CDR3 is 13 amino acids. In DNA, the CDR3 is TGTGCCAGCACCCCTGGCATTAACTATGGCTACACCTTC. Its protein product is CASTPGINYGYTF.

The rearrangement links TRBV3-1 (or the pseudogene TRBV3-2) to TRBJ2-2; D is possibly TRBD1 (5 bases). The CDR3 has 14 amino acids. From germline, CDR1 is LGHDT and CDR2 YNNKEL (reference sequence). With 5 bases removed from V and 5 bases from J, the gap between germline ends came to 12 bases. CDR3 protein: CASSESPGTGELFF. In DNA, the CDR3 is TGTGCCAGCAGCGAAAGCCCAGGGACCGGGGAGCTGTTTTTT.

This clone appeared once. The chain employs TRBV7-2 and TRBJ2-1, with D possibly TRBD2 on 6 matching bases. The germline V gene encodes CDR1 SGHTA and CDR2 FQGNSA. CDR3 length: 13 residues. The V gene lost 8 bases and the J gene lost 4 bases, with 12 bases spanning the gap. The DNA of the CDR3 is TGTGCCAGCGGACGGGGGTTTTACAATGAGCAGTTCTTC. Amino acid sequence: CASGRGFYNEQFF.

V is TRBV9 and J is TRBJ1-1; D remains unclear. V gave up 0 bases and J gave up 4 bases, with 7 bases separating them. This CDR3 is built from 13 residues. The germline V gene encodes CDR1 SGDLS and CDR2 YYNGEE. The CDR3 here is CASSVEQSTEAFF. The CDR3 DNA reads TGTGCCAGCAGCGTAGAACAGAGCACTGAAGCTTTCTTT.

The rearrangement links TRBV7-2 to TRBJ2-5, with 9 bases aligning to TRBD1. This CDR3 spans 15 amino acids. Germline CDR1 reads SGHTA; CDR2 reads FQGNSA. Trimming at V came to 1 base and at J to 7 bases, leaving 7 bases not matched to a gene. The CDR3 region is CASSLGGQGMWTQYF. CDR3 DNA: TGTGCCAGCAGCTTAGGGGGACAGGGAATGTGGACCCAGTACTTC.

The gene calls are TRBV7-9 and TRBJ1-2, with D tentatively TRBD1 (5 bases). The CDR3 consists of 14 residues. Germline V lookup: CDR1 SEHNR, CDR2 FQNEAQ (reference sequence). V dropped 6 bases and J dropped 6 bases, with 17 bases sitting between them. The CDR3 reads CASSSRGNHHGYTF. In nucleotides, the CDR3 is TGTGCCAGCAGTTCAAGGGGAAATCATCATGGCTACACCTTC.

This chain joins TRBV7-2 and TRBJ1-1; D is possibly TRBD1 (6 bases). Trimming took 3 bases from V and 4 from J, leaving 12 bases between them. The CDR3 has 14 residues. Germline V gives CDR1 SGHTA, CDR2 FQGNSA. The CDR3 is CASSFTGTATEAFF. In nucleotides, the CDR3 is TGTGCCAGCAGCTTCACAGGGACGGCCACTGAAGCTTTCTTT.

The V and J genes are TRBV19 and TRBJ2-3, with 9 bases identical to TRBD2. After removal of 3 bases from V and 3 bases from J, the junction contained 7 bases not matched to a gene. Germline CDR1 and CDR2: LNHDA and SQIVND (reference sequence). The length of the CDR3 is 16 residues. Written as DNA, the CDR3 is TGTGCCAGTAGTATCTATAGCGGGGGATTAACAGATACGCAGTATTTT. It specifies CASSIYSGGLTDTQYF.

The J gene is TRBJ2-2, the V gene TRBV5-1; possible D gene TRBD1, 6 bases. The germline CDR1 and CDR2 sequences are SGHRS and YFSETQ. Trimming left V 4 bases short and J 4 bases short, with 11 bases between. The length of the CDR3 is 14 residues. The CDR3 protein is CASSEQGITGELFF. For the CDR3, the DNA is TGCGCCAGCAGCGAACAGGGAATCACCGGGGAGCTGTTTTTT.

The gene calls are TRBV6-4 and TRBJ2-7; D call uncertain. Germline V gene lookup returns CDR1 MRHNA and CDR2 SNTAGT. CDR3 size: 13 residues. Trimming pared 2 bases from V and 0 bases from J, leaving 5 bases between. CDR3 amino acids: CASSDGSSYEQYF. Written as DNA, the CDR3 is TGTGCCAGCAGTGACGGCAGCTCCTACGAGCAGTACTTC.

This clone occurred once. The chain uses TRBV18 and TRBJ1-4, with 8 positions matching TRBD1. Per germline, CDR1 KGHSH and CDR2 LQKENI. Unmatched junction bases numbered 11, after V lost 6 bases and J lost 8 bases. The CDR3 spans 15 residues. CDR3 nucleotides: TGTGCCAGCTCCCCGACCGGGACAGGAGGGGAAAAACTGTTTTTT. Protein product: CASSPTGTGGEKLFF.

J is TRBJ2-1 and V is TRBV19, with D tentatively TRBD1 (5 bases). Per the germline V gene, CDR1 is LNHDA and CDR2 is SQIVND (reference sequence). The CDR3 has 14 residues. V gave up 2 bases and J gave up 7 bases, with 12 bases separating them. CDR3 nucleotides: TGTGCCAGTAGTATAAAGTTGGGGCAAAATGAGCAGTTCTTC. Translated, it gives CASSIKLGQNEQFF.

This chain links TRBV7-2 with TRBJ1-3; D is uncertain. V was pared by 1 base and J by 4 bases, with 5 bases between. CDR1 is SGHTA and CDR2 is FQGNSA in the germline V gene. CDR3 length: 13 amino acids. The CDR3 protein is CASSLGPGNTIYF. CDR3 DNA sequence: TGTGCCAGCAGCTTAGGCCCAGGAAACACCATATATTTT.

CDR3: CASSSGQSYMNTEAFF. The CDR3 nucleotides read TGCGCCAGCAGCTCGGGACAGAGCTACATGAACACTGAAGCTTTCTTT. This chain connects TRBV5-1 to TRBJ1-1, with TRBD1 identical over 7 bases. The CDR3 length is 16 residues. The trim removed 3 bases at V and 0 bases at J, leaving 8 bases unmatched. Per germline, CDR1 SGHRS and CDR2 YFSETQ.

This chain joins TRBV30 and TRBJ1-6; TRBD1 aligns across 9 bases. CDR3 length: 14 amino acids. The ends lost 4 bases at V and 11 bases at J; junction bases unmatched: 9. Looked up from germline, CDR1 is GTSNPN and CDR2 is SVGIG (reference sequence). CDR3 coding DNA: TGTGCCTGGACCCCGGACAGGGGAGGGACACCCCTCCACTTT. This translates into CAWTPDRGGTPLHF. Full variable domain (outside the CDR3, taken from reference TRBV30 and TRBJ1-6): SQTIHQWPATLVQPVGSPLSLECTVEGTSNPNLYWYRQAAGRGLQLLFYSVGIGQISSEVPQNLSASRPQDRQFILSSKKLLLSDSGFYLCAWTPDRGGTPLHFGNGTRLTVT.

The rearrangement links TRBV25-1 to TRBJ2-3, with D possibly called TRBD1 or TRBD2 (5 bases each). This CDR3 spans 13 amino acids. V lost 7 bases, J lost 2 bases, and 10 bases lay in between. Germline V gives CDR1 MGHDK, CDR2 SYGVNS. CDR3 protein: CASMGTPTDTQYF. Here the CDR3 DNA reads TGTGCCAGCATGGGGACGCCCACAGATACGCAGTATTTT.

This chain's CDR3 is CSVAMRTHEKLFF. The CDR3 DNA reads TGCAGCGTTGCAATGCGGACGCATGAAAAACTGTTTTTT. The chain carries TRBV29-1 and TRBJ1-4; D is undetermined. This CDR3 region has 13 residues. Trimming took off 4 bases at V and 6 bases at J, with 12 bases between the two ends. In germline, CDR1 is SQVTM, CDR2 ANQGSEA.

The V gene is TRBV6-1, the J gene TRBJ1-5; 7 nucleotides agree with TRBD1. Germline-derived CDR1 and CDR2 are MNHNS and SASEGT. The CDR3 is 15 residues long. V shed 2 bases and J 2 bases; nucleotides not matched to a gene: 3. This CDR3 reads CASSETQGGNQPQHF. The CDR3 coding sequence is TGTGCCAGCAGTGAAACCCAGGGGGGCAATCAGCCCCAGCATTTT.

The chain couples TRBV4-2 to TRBJ2-1, with 10 nucleotides matching TRBD2. This CDR3 region has 15 residues. Germline CDR1 is LGHNA and CDR2 is YNFKEQ. J was trimmed by 6 bases and V by 2 bases; bases with no gene match: 4. The CDR3 nucleotides read TGTGCCAGCAGCCAAACTAGCGGGATGGGCAATGAGCAGTTCTTC. This encodes CASSQTSGMGNEQFF.

CDR3 region: CASSDVALSGNTIYF. The CDR3 region has the DNA TGTGCCAGCTCAGATGTAGCTCTCTCTGGAAACACCATATATTTT. The V gene is TRBV18, the J gene TRBJ1-3; D gene unclear. CDR3 size: 15 residues. Between the trimmed V and J ends, which lost 5 bases and 0 bases, there was a span of 11 bases. Germline loops: CDR1 KGHSH, CDR2 LQKENI.

This clone has more than one count but fewer than ten. The J gene is TRBJ1-2, the V gene TRBV2, with 7 bases lining up with TRBD1. After removal of 6 bases from V and 6 bases from J, the junction contained 10 bases not matched to a gene. The CDR3 totals 14 residues. CDR1 is SNHLY, CDR2 FYNNEI, per germline. CDR3 in DNA: TGTGCCAGCAGAGAGGGAGGGGGCAGGAATGGCTACACCTTC. It yields the protein CASREGGGRNGYTF.

The CDR3, as DNA: TGTGCCAGCAGCGTAGTCCCCCGGGAGAAGGGGCGAACCGGGGAGCTGTTTTTT. Translating gives CASSVVPREKGRTGELFF. The chain is built from TRBV9 and TRBJ2-2, with D possibly TRBD2 on 6 matching bases. Germline loops: CDR1 SGDLS, CDR2 YYNGEE. This CDR3 has 18 amino acids. Trimming pared 0 bases from V and 5 bases from J, leaving 20 bases between.

The chain is built from TRBV7-8 and TRBJ2-7; no firm D call. This CDR3 has 15 residues. Trimming removed 1 base from V and 0 bases from J, with 10 bases in between. Germline V gene sequence: CDR1 SGHVS, CDR2 FQNEAQ. CDR3 amino acids: CASSLGSVGSYEQYF. In nucleotides, the CDR3 is TGTGCCAGCAGCTTAGGTTCCGTCGGCTCCTACGAGCAGTACTTC. The complete variable domain, with remaining parts taken from reference TRBV7-8 and TRBJ2-7, reads GAGVSQSPRYKVAKRGQDVALRCDPISGHVSLFWYQQALGQGPEFLTYFQNEAQLDKSGLPSDRFFAERPEGSVSTLKIQRTQQEDSAVYLCASSLGSVGSYEQYFGPGTRLTVT.